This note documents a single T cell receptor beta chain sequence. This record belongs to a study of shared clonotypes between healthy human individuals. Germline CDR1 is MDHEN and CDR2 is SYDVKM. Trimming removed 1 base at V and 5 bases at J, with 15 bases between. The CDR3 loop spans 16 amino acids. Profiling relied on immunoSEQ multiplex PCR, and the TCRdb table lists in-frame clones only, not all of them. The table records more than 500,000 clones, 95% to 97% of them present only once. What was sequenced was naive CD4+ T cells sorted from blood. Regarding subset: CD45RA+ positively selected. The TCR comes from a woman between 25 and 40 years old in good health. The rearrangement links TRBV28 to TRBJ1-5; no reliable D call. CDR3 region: CASSLYGKGSHQPQHF. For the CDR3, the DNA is TGTGCCAGCAGTTTATATGGTAAGGGTTCACATCAGCCCCAGCATTTT.